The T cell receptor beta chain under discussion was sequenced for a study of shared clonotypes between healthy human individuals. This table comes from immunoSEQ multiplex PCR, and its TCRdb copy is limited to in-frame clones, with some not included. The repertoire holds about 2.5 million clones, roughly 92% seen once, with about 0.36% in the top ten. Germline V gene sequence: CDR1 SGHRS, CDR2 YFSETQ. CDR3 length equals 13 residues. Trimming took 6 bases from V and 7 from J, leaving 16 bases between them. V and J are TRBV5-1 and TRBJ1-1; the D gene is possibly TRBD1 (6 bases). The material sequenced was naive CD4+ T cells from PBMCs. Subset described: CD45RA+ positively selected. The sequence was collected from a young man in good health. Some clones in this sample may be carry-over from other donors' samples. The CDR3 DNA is TGCGCCAGCAAATCTACAGGGATGGGTGAAGCTTTCTTT. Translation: CASKSTGMGEAFF.